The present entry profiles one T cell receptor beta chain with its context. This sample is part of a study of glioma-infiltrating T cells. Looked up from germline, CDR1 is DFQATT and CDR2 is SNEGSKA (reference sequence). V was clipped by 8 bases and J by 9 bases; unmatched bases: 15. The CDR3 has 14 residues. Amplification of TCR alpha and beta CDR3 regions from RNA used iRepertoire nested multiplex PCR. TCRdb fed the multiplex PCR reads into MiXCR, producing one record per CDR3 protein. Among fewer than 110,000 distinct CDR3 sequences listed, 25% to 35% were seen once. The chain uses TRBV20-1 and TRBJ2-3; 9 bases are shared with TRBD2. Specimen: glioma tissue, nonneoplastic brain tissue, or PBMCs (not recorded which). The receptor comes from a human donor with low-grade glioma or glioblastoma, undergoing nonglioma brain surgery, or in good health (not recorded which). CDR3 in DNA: TGCAGTTCCTCCGGGACTAGCCGGCAGGGGACGCAGTATTTT. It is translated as CSSSGTSRQGTQYF.